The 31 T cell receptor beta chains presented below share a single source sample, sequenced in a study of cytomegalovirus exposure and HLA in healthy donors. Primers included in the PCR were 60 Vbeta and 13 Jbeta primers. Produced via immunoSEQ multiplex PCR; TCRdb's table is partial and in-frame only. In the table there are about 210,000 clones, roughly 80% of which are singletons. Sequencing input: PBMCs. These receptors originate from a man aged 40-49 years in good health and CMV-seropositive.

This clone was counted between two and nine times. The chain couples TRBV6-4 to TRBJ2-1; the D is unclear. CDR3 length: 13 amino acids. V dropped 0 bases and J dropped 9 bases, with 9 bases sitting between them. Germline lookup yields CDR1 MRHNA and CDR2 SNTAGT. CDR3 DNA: TGTGCCAGCAGTGACTCGGAGAACGGTGAGCAGTTCTTC. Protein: CASSDSENGEQFF.

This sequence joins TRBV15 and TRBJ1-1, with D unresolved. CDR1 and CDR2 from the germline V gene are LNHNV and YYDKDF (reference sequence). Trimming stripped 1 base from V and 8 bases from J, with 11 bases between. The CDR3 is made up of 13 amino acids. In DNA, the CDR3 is TGTGCCACCAGCAGAGCCGACACGGGAGAAGCTTTCTTT. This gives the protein CATSRADTGEAFF. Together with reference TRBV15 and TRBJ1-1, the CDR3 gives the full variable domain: DAMVIQNPRYQVTQFGKPVTLSCSQTLNHNVMYWYQQKSSQAPKLLFHYYDKDFNNEADTPDNFQSRRPNTSFCFLDIRSPGLGDTAMYLCATSRADTGEAFFGQGTRLTVV.

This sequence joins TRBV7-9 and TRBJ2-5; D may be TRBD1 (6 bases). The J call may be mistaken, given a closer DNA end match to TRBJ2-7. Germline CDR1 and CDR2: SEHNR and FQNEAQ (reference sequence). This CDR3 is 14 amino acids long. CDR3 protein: CASSLGQGFYEQYF. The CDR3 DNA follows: TGTGCCAGCAGCTTAGGGCAGGGGTTTTACGAGCAGTACTTC.

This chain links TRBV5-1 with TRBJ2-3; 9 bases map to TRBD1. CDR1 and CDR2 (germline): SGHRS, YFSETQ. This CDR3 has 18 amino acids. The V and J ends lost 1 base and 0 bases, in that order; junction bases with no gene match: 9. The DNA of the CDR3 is TGCGCCAGCAGCTTGTCCGTAGGACAGGGGTCTAGCACAGATACGCAGTATTTT. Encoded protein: CASSLSVGQGSSTDTQYF.

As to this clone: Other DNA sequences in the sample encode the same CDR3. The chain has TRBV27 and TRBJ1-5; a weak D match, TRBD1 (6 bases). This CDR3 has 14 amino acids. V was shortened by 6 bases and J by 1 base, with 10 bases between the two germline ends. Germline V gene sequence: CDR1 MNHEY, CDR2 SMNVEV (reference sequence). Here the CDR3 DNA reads TGTGCCAGCAGCCTACAGGGAAGCAATCAGCCCCAGCATTTT. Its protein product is CASSLQGSNQPQHF.

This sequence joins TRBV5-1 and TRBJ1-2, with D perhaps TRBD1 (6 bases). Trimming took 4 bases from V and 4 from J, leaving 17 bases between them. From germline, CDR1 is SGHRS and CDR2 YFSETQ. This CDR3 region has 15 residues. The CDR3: CASSPGDNLFYGYTF. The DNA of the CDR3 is TGCGCCAGCAGCCCTGGGGACAACTTATTCTATGGCTACACCTTC. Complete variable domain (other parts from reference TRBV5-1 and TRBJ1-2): KAGVTQTPRYLIKTRGQQVTLSCSPISGHRSVSWYQQTPGQGLQFLFEYFSETQRNKGNFPGRFSGRQFSNSRSEMNVSTLELGDSALYLCASSPGDNLFYGYTFGSGTRLTVV.

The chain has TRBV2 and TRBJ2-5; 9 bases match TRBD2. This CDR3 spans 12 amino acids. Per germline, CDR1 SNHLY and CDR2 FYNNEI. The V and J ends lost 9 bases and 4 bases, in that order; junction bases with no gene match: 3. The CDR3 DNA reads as TGTGCCAGTCTACTAGCGGGAGAGACCCAGTACTTC. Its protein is CASLLAGETQYF.

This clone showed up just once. The DNA of the CDR3 is TGTGCCGGCACGGTAAGGAGATCATATAACTATGGCTACACCTTC. Its protein product is CAGTVRRSYNYGYTF. V usage is TRBV7-9 and J usage is TRBJ1-2; D unclear. Germline lookup yields CDR1 SEHNR and CDR2 FQNEAQ (reference sequence). This CDR3 comprises 15 residues. V lost 11 bases and J 1 base, leaving 20 bases between the germline ends.

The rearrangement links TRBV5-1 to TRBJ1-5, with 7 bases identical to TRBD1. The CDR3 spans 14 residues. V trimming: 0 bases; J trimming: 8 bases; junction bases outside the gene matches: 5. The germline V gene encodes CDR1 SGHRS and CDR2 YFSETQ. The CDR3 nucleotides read TGCGCCAGCAGCTTGGAAGGGGGCATGGAGCCCCAGCATTTT. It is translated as CASSLEGGMEPQHF. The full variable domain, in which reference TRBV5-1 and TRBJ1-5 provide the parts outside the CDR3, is KAGVTQTPRYLIKTRGQQVTLSCSPISGHRSVSWYQQTPGQGLQFLFEYFSETQRNKGNFPGRFSGRQFSNSRSEMNVSTLELGDSALYLCASSLEGGMEPQHFGDGTRLSIL.

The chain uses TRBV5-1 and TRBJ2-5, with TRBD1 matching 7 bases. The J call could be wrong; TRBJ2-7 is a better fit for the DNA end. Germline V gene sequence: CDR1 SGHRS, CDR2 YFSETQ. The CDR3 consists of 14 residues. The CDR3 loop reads CASSLGTAAYEQYF. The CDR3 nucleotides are TGCGCCAGCAGCTTAGGGACAGCAGCCTACGAGCAGTACTTC.

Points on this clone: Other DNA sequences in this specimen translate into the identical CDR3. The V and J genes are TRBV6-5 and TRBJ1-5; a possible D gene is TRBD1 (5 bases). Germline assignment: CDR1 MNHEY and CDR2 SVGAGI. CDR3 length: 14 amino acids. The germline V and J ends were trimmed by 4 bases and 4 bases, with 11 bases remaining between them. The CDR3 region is CASSSPGRNQPQHF. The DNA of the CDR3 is TGTGCCAGCAGTTCGCCAGGGCGGAATCAGCCCCAGCATTTT.

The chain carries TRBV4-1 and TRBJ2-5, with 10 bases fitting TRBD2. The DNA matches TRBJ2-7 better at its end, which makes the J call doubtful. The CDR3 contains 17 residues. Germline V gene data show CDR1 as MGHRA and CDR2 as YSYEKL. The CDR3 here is CASSQRLWGTSVYEQYF. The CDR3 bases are TGCGCCAGCAGCCAGCGTCTATGGGGGACTAGCGTTTACGAGCAGTACTTC.

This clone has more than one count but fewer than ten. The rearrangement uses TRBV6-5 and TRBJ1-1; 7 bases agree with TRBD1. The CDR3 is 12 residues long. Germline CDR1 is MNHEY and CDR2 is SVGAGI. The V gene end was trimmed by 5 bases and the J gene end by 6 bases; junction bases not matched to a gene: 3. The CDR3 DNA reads TGTGCCAGCAGTCGCGGACAGGCTGAAGCTTTCTTT. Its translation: CASSRGQAEAFF.

The CDR3 DNA reads as TGTGCCAGCAGCCCTCTAGCGGGAGGGCCGGGGAACACCGGGGAGCTGTTTTTT. This gives the protein CASSPLAGGPGNTGELFF. This chain uses TRBV4-2 with TRBJ2-2; 12 bases align to TRBD2. Germline V gene data show CDR1 as LGHNA and CDR2 as YNFKEQ. The trim removed 4 bases at V and 1 base at J, leaving 7 bases unmatched. CDR3 length: 18 residues.

The CDR3 here is CASSLRYSGKNTGELFF. The CDR3 DNA follows: TGTGCCAGCAGCTTAAGGTATAGCGGGAAGAACACCGGGGAGCTGTTTTTT. The genes are TRBV7-8 and TRBJ2-2, with TRBD2 matching over 8 bases. The CDR3 spans 17 residues. Germline values: CDR1 SGHVS, CDR2 FQNEAQ. With V trimmed by 2 bases and J by 1 base, 6 bases remained unmatched.

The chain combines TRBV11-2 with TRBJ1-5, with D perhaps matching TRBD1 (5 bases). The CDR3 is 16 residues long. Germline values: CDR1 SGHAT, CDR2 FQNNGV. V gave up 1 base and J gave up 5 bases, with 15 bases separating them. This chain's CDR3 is CASSLGRVAGHQPQHF. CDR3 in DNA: TGTGCCAGCAGCTTAGGGCGGGTGGCGGGGCATCAGCCCCAGCATTTT.

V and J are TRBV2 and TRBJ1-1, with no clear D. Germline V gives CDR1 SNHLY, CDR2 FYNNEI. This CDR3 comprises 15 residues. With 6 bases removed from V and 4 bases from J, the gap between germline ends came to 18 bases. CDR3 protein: CASRREEGRSTEAFF. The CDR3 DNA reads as TGTGCCAGCAGGAGGGAGGAGGGAAGGAGCACTGAAGCTTTCTTT.

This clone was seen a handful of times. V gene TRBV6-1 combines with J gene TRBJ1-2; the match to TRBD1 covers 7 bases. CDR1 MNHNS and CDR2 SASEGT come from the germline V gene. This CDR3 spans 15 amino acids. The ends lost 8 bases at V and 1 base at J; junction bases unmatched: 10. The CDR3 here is CASLDRARGNYGYTF. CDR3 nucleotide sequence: TGTGCCAGCCTAGACAGGGCGAGAGGTAACTATGGCTACACCTTC.

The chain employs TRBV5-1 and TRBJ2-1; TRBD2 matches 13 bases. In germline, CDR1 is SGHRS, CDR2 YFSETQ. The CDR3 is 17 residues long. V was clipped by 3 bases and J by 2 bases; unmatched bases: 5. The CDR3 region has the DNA TGCGCCAGCAGCTCTCCGGGACTAGCGGGAACCTACAATGAGCAGTTCTTC. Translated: CASSSPGLAGTYNEQFF.

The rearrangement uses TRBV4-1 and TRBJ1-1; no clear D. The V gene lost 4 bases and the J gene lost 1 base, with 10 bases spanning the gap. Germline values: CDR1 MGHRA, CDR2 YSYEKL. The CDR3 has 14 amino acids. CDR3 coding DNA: TGCGCCAGCAGCCTTGACACAGAGAACACTGAAGCTTTCTTT. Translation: CASSLDTENTEAFF.

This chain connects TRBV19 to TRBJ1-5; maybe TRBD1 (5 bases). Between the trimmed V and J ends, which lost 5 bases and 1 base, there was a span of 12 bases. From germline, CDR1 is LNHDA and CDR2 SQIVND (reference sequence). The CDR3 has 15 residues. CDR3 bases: TGTGCCAGTAGTCCTAGGGGTATCAGCAATCAGCCCCAGCATTTT. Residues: CASSPRGISNQPQHF.

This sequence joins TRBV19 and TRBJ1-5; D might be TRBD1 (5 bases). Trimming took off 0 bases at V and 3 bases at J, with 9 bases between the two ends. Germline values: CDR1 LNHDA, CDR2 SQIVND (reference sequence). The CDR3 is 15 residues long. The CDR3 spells CASSIEGEANQPQHF. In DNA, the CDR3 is TGTGCCAGTAGTATAGAAGGGGAGGCCAATCAGCCCCAGCATTTT.

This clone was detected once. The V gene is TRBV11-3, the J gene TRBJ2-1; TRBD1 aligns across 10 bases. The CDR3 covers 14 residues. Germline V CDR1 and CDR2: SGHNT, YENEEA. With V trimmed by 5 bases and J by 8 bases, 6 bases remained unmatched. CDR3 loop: CASSRDRGGHEQFF. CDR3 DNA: TGTGCCAGCAGCCGGGACAGGGGAGGACATGAGCAGTTCTTC.

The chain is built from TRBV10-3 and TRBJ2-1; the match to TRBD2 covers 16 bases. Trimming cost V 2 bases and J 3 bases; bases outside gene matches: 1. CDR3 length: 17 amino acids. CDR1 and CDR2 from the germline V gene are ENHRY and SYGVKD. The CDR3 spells CAISEGTSGRVYNEQFF. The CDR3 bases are TGTGCCATCAGTGAGGGGACTAGCGGGAGGGTCTACAATGAGCAGTTCTTC.

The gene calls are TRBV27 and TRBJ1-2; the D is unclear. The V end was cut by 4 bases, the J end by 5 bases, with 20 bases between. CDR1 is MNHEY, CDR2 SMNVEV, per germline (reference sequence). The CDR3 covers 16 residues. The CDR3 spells CASSSYPPDPRYGYTF. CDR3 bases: TGTGCCAGCAGTTCTTATCCCCCAGACCCTAGGTATGGCTACACCTTC.

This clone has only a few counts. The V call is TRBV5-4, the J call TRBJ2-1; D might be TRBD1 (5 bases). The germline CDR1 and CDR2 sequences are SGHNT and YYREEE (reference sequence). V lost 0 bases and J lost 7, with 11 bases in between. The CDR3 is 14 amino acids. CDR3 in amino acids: CASSLGQLGNEQFF. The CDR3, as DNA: TGTGCCAGCAGCTTGGGACAGCTTGGAAATGAGCAGTTCTTC. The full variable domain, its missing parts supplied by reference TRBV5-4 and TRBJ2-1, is ETGVTQSPTHLIKTRGQQVTLRCSSQSGHNTVSWYQQALGQGPQFIFQYYREEENGRGNFPPRFSGLQFPNYSSELNVNALELDDSALYLCASSLGQLGNEQFFGPGTRLTVL.

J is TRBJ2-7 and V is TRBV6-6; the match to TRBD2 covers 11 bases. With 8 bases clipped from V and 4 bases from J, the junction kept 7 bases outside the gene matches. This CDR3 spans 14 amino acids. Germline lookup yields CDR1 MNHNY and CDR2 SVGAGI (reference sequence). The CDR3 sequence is CASRLAGGPYEQYF. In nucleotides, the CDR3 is TGTGCCAGCCGTTTAGCGGGAGGGCCTTACGAGCAGTACTTC.

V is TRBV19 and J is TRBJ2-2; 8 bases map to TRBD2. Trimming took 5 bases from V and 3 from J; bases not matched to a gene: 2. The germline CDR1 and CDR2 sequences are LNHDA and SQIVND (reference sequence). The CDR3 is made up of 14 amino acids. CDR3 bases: TGTGCCAGTAGTGTCGGGGGGGACACCGGGGAGCTGTTTTTT. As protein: CASSVGGDTGELFF.

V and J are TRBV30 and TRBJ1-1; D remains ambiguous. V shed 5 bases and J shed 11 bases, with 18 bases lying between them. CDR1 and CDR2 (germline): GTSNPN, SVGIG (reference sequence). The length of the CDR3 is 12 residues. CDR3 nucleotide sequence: TGTGCCTGGCTGGGAGGAGACTTTGGGGCTTTCTTT. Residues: CAWLGGDFGAFF. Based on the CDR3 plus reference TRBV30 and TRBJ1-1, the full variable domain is SQTIHQWPATLVQPVGSPLSLECTVEGTSNPNLYWYRQAAGRGLQLLFYSVGIGQISSEVPQNLSASRPQDRQFILSSKKLLLSDSGFYLCAWLGGDFGAFFGQGTRLTVV.

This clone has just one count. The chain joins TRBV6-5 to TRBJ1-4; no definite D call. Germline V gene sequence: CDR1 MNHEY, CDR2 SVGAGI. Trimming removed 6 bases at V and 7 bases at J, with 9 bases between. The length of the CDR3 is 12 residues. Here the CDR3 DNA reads TGTGCCAGCAGGCCTTTCGGTGAAAAACTGTTTTTT. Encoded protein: CASRPFGEKLFF.

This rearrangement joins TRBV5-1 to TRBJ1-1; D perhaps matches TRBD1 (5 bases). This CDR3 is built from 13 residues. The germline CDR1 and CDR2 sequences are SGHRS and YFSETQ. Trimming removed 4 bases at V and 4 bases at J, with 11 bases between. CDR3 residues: CASSILGGTEAFF. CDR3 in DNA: TGCGCCAGCAGCATTCTGGGGGGCACTGAAGCTTTCTTT.